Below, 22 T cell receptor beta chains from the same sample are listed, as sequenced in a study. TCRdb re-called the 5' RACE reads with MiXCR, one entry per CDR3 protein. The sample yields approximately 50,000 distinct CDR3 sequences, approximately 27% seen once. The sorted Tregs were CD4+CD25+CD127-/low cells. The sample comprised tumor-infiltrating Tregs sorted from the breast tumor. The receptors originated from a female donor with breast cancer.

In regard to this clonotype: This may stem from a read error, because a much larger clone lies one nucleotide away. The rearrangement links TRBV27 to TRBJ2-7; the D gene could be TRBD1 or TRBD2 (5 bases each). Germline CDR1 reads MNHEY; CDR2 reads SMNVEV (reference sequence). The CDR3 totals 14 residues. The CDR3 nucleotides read TGTGCCGGCAGTTCTCTCGGGACCACCTACGAGCAGTACTTC. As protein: CAGSSLGTTYEQYF.

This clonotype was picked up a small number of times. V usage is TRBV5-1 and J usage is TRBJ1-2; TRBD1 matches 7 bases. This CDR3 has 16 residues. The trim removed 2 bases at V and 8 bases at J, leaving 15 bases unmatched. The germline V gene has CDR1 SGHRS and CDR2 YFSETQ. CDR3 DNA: TGCGCCAGCAGCTTACCTCCGGGACAGACTCTGGGGGGCTACACCTTC. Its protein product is CASSLPPGQTLGGYTF.

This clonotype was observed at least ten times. The CDR3 here is CASSLRRAGNTIYF. As DNA, the CDR3 is TGTGCCAGCAGCTTACGCAGGGCTGGAAACACCATATATTTT. This chain links TRBV7-2 with TRBJ1-3, with a tentative D call TRBD1 (5 bases). This CDR3 contains 14 residues. V dropped 2 bases and J dropped 2 bases, with 7 bases sitting between them. The V gene's germline CDR1 is SGHTA and CDR2 FQGNSA.

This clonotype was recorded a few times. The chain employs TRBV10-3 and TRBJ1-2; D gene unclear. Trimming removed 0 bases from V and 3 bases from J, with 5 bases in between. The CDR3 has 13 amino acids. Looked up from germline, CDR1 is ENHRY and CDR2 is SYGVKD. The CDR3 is CAISESEYYGYTF. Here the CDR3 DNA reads TGTGCCATCAGTGAGTCGGAATACTATGGCTACACCTTC.

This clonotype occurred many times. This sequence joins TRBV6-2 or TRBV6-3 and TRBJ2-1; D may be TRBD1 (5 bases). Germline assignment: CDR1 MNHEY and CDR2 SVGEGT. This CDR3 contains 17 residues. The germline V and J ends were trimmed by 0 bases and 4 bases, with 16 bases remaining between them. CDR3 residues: CASSYSLHTTGYNEQFF. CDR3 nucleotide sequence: TGTGCCAGCAGTTACTCGCTACATACTACAGGTTACAATGAGCAGTTCTTC.

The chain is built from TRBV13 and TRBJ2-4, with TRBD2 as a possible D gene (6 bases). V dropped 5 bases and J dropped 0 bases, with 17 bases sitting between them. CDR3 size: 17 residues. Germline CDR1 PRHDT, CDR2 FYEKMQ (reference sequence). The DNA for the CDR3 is TGTGCCAGCAGCCAGACAAGGATGGGACTAGCCAAAAACATTCAGTACTTC. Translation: CASSQTRMGLAKNIQYF.

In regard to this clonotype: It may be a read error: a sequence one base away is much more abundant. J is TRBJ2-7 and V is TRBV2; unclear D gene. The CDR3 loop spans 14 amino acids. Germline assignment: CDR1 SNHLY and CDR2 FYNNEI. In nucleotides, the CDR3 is TGTACCAGCAGTGTCAACGGCCCTTCGTTGGAGCAGTACTTC. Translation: CTSSVNGPSLEQYF.

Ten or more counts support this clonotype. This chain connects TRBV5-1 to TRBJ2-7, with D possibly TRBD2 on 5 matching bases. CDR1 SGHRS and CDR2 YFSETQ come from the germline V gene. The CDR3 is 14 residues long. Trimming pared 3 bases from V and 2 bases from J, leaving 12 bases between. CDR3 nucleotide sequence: TGCGCCAGCAGCTCCGAGGGCGGTGCCTACGAGCAGTACTTC. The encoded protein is CASSSEGGAYEQYF.

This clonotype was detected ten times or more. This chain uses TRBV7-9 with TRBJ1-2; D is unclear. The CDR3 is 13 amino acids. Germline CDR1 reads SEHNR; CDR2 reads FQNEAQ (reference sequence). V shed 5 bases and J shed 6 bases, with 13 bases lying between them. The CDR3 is CASSPGGQHGYTF. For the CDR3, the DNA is TGTGCCAGCAGCCCGGGAGGGCAGCATGGCTACACCTTC.

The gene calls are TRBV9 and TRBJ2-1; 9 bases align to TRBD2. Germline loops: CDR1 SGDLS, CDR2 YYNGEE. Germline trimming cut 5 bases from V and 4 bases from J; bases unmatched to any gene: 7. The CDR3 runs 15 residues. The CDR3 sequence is CASSLGLARYNEQFF. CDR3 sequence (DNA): TGTGCCAGCAGTCTCGGACTAGCGAGATACAATGAGCAGTTCTTC. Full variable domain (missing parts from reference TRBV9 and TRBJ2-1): DSGVTQTPKHLITATGQRVTLRCSPRSGDLSVYWYQQSLDQGLQFLIQYYNGEERAKGNILERFSAQQFPDLHSELNLSSLELGDSALYFCASSLGLARYNEQFFGPGTRLTVL.

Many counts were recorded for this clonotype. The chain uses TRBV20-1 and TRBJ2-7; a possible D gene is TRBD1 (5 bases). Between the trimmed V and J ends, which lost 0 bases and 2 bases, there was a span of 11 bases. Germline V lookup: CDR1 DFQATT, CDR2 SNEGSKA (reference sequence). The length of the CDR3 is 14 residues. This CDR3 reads CSARDPQGPYEQYF. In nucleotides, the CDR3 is TGCAGTGCTAGAGATCCGCAGGGCCCCTACGAGCAGTACTTC.

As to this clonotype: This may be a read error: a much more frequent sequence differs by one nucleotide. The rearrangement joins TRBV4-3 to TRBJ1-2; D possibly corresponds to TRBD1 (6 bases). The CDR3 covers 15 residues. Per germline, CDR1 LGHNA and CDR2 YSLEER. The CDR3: CAGSQDTGGWDGYTF. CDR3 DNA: TGCGCCGGCAGCCAAGATACGGGGGGCTGGGATGGCTACACCTTC.

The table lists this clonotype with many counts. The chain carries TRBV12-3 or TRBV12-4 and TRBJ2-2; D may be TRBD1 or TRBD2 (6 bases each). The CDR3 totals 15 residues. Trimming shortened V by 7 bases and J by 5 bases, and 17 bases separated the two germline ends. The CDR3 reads CASTMRLGGTGELFF. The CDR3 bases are TGTGCCAGCACCATGAGGCTAGGGGGGACCGGGGAGCTGTTTTTT.

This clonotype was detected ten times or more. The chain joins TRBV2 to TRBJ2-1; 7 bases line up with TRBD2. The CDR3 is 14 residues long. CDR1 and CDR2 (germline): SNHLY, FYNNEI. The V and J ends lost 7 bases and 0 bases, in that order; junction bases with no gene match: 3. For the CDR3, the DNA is TGTGCCAGCAAGGTAGCGGGCTCCTACAATGAGCAGTTCTTC. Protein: CASKVAGSYNEQFF.

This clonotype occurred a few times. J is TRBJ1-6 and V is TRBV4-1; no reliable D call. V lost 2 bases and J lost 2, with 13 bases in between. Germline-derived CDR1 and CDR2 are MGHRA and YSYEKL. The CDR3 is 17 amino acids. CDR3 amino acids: CASSQRLRTTYNSPLHF. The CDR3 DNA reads TGCGCCAGCAGCCAAAGATTGCGGACCACCTATAATTCACCCCTCCACTTT.

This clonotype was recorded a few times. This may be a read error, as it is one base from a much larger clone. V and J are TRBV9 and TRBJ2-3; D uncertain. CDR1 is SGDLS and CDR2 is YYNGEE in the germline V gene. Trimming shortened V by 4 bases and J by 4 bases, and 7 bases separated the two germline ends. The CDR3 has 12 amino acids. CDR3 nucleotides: TGTGCCAGCAGCAGAGATGCAGATACGCAGTATTTT. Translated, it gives CASSRDADTQYF.

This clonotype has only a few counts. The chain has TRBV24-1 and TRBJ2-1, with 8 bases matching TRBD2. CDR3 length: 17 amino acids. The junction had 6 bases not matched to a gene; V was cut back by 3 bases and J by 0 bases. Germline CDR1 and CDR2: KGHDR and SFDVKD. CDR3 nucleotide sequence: TGTGCCACCAGTGATCCACTAGCGGAGAGCTCCTACAATGAGCAGTTCTTC. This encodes CATSDPLAESSYNEQFF.

CDR3 amino acids: CASRTRGAMNTEAFF. The CDR3 DNA is TGTGCCAGCAGGACCCGGGGGGCCATGAACACTGAAGCTTTCTTT. V is TRBV6-5 and J is TRBJ1-1; D may be TRBD1 (6 bases). CDR1 and CDR2 (germline): MNHEY, SVGAGI. Trimming removed 6 bases at V and 0 bases at J, with 14 bases between. The CDR3 runs to 15 residues.

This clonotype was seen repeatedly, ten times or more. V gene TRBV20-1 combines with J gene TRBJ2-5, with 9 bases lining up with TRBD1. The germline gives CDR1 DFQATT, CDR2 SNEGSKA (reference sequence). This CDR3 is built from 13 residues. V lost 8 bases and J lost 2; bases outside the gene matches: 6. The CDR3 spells CSPWTGVQETQYF. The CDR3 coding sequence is TGCAGTCCCTGGACAGGGGTTCAAGAGACCCAGTACTTC.

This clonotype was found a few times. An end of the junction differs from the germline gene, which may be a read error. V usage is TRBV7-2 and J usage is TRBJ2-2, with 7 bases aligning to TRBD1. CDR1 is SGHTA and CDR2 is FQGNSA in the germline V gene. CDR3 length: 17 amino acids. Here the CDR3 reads CASSQPYGTANTEELFF. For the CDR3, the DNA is TGTGCCAGCAGCCAACCTTATGGGACAGCGAACACCGAGGAGCTGTTTTTT.

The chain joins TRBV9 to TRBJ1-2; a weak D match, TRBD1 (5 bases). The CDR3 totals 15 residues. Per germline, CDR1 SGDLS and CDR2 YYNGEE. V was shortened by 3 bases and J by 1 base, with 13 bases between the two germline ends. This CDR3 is CASSAHSGGNYGYTF. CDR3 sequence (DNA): TGTGCCAGCAGCGCGCATTCCGGGGGTAACTATGGCTACACCTTC.

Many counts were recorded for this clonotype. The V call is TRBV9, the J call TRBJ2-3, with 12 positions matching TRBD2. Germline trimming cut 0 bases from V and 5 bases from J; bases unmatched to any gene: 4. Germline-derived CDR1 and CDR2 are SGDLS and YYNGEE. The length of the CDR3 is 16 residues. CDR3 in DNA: TGTGCCAGCAGCGTAGAGGAGACTAGCGGGAGAGATACGCAGTATTTT. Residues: CASSVEETSGRDTQYF.